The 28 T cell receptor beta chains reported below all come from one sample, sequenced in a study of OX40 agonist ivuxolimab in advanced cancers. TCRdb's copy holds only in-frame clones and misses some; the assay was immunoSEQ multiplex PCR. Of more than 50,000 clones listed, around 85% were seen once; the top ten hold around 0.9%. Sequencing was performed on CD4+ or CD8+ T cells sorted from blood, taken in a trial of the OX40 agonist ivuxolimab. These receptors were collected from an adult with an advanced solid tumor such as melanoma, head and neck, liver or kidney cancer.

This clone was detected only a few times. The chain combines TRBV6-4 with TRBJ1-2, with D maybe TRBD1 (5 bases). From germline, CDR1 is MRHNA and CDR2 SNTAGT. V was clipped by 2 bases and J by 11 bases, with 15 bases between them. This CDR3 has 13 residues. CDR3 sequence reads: CASSDRAFGTYTF. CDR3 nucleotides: TGTGCCAGCAGTGACCGGGCTTTCGGGACGTACACCTTC.

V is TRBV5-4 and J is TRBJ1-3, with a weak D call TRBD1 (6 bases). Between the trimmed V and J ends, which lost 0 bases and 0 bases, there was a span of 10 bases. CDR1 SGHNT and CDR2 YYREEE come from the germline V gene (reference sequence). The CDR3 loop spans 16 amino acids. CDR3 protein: CASSLGGQPSGNTIYF. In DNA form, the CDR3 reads TGTGCCAGCAGCTTGGGGGGACAACCCTCTGGAAACACCATATATTTT.

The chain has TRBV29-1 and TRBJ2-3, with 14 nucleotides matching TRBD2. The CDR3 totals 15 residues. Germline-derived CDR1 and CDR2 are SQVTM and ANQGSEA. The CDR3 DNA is TGCACCGGACTAGCGGGGGGCCCAGGTGGAGGTACGCAGTATTTT. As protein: CTGLAGGPGGGTQYF.

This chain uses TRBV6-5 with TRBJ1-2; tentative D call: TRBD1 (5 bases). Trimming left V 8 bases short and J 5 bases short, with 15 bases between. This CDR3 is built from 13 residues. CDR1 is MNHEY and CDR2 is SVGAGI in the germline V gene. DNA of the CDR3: TGTGCCAGCCATCCGGGACGCTCGTATGGCTACACCTTC. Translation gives CASHPGRSYGYTF.

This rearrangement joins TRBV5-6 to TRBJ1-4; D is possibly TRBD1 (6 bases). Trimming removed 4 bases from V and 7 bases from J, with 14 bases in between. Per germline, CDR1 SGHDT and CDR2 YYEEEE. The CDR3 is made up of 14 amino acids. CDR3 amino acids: CASSRGGLGEKLFF. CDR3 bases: TGTGCCAGCAGCCGGGGGGGGCTGGGTGAAAAACTGTTTTTT.

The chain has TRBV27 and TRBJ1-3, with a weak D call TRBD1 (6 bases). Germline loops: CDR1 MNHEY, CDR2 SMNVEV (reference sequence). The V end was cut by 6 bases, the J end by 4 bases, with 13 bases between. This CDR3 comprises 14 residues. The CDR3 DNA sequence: TGTGCCAGCAGAGGGGGGAACTACGGAAACACCATATATTTT. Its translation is CASRGGNYGNTIYF.

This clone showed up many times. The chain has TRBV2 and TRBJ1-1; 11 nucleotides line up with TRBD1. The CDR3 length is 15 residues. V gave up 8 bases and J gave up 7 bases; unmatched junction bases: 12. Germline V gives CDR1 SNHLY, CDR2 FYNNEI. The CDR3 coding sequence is TGTGCCAGCTGGACAGGGGGCGCGTGGCGTAATGAAGCTTTCTTT. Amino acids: CASWTGGAWRNEAFF.

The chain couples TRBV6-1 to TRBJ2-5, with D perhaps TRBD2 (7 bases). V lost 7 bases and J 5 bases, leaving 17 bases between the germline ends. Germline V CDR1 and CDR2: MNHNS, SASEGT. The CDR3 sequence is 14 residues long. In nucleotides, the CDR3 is TGTGCCAGCACTCTAACCGCGGGGGCGGAGACCCAGTACTTC. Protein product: CASTLTAGAETQYF.

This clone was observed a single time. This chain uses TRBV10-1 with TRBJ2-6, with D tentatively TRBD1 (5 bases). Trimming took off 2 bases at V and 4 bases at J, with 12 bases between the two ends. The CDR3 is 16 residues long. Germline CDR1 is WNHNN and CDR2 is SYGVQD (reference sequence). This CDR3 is CASSEAGSEGANVLTF. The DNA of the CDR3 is TGCGCCAGCAGTGAGGCAGGGTCGGAGGGGGCCAACGTCCTGACTTTC.

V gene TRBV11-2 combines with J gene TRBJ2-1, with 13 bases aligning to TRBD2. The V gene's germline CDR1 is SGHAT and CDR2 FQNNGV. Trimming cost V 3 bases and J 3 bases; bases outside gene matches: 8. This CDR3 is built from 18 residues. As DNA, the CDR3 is TGTGCCAGCAGCTTGCGGCCCGGACTAGCGGGAGACTACAATGAGCAGTTCTTC. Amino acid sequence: CASSLRPGLAGDYNEQFF.

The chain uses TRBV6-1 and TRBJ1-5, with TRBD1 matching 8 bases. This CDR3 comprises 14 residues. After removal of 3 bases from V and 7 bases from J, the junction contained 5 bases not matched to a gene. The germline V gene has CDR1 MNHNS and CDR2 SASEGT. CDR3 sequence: CASSDLNRGQPQHF. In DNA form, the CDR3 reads TGTGCCAGCAGTGATCTGAACAGGGGGCAGCCCCAGCATTTT.

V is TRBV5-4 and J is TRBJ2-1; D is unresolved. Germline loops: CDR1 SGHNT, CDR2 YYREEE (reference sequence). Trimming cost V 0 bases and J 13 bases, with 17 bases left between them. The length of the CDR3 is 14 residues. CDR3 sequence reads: CASSLAVGNRIQFF. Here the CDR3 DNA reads TGTGCCAGCAGCTTGGCGGTAGGGAATCGCATCCAGTTCTTC.

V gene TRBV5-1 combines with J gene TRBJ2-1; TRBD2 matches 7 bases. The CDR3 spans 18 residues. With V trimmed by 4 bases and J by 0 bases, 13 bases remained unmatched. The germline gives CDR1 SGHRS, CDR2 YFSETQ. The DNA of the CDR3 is TGCGCCAGCAGCCCCGGGAGCCTAGCGGTTAGCTCCTACAATGAGCAGTTCTTC. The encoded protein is CASSPGSLAVSSYNEQFF. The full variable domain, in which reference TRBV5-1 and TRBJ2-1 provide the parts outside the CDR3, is KAGVTQTPRYLIKTRGQQVTLSCSPISGHRSVSWYQQTPGQGLQFLFEYFSETQRNKGNFPGRFSGRQFSNSRSEMNVSTLELGDSALYLCASSPGSLAVSSYNEQFFGPGTRLTVL.

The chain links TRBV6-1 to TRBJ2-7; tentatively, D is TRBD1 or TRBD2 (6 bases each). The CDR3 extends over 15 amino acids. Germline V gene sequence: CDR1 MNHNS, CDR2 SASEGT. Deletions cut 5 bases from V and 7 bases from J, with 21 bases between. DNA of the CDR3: TGTGCCAGCAGTCTGTCGGGGGCAGGCGTGGGGGAGCAGTACTTC. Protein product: CASSLSGAGVGEQYF.

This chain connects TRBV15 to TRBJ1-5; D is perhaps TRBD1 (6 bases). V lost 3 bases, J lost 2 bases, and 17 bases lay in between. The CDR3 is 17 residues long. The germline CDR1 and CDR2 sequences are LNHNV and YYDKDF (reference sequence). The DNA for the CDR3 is TGTGCCACCAGCAGGAACAGGGTTACGATCGGCAATCAGCCCCAGCATTTT. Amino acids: CATSRNRVTIGNQPQHF. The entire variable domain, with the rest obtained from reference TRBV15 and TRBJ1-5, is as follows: DAMVIQNPRYQVTQFGKPVTLSCSQTLNHNVMYWYQQKSSQAPKLLFHYYDKDFNNEADTPDNFQSRRPNTSFCFLDIRSPGLGDTAMYLCATSRNRVTIGNQPQHFGDGTRLSIL.

The CDR3 DNA sequence: TGTGCCAGCAGCTCACCGGACAGGGGGATCTATGGCTACACCTTC. It encodes CASSSPDRGIYGYTF. V and J are TRBV5-5 and TRBJ1-2; 10 positions match TRBD1. V was clipped by 3 bases and J by 4 bases; unmatched bases: 6. The CDR3 loop spans 15 amino acids. In germline, CDR1 is SGHKS, CDR2 YYEKEE (reference sequence).

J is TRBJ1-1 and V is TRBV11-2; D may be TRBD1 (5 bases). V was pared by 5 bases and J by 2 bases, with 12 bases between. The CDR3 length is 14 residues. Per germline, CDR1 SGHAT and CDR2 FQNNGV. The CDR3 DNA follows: TGTGCCAGCAGCCACGACAGTTACAACACTGAAGCTTTCTTT. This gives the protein CASSHDSYNTEAFF. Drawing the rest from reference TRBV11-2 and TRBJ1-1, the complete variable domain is EAGVAQSPRYKIIEKRQSVAFWCNPISGHATLYWYQQILGQGPKLLIQFQNNGVVDDSQLPKDRFSAERLKGVDSTLKIQPAKLEDSAVYLCASSHDSYNTEAFFGQGTRLTVV.

The chain's CDR3 is CASIEAWGTDTQYF. The DNA of the CDR3 is TGTGCCAGCATAGAAGCCTGGGGCACAGATACGCAGTATTTT. V gene TRBV6-1 combines with J gene TRBJ2-3; D is unclear. From germline, CDR1 is MNHNS and CDR2 SASEGT. Trimming shortened V by 7 bases and J by 1 base, and 12 bases separated the two germline ends. This CDR3 has 14 residues.

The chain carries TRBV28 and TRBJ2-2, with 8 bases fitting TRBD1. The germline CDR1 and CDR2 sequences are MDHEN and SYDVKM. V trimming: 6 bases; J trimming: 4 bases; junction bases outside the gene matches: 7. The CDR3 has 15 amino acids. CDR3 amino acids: CASRAGGFRTGELFF. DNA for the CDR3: TGTGCCAGCAGAGCAGGGGGCTTTCGCACCGGGGAGCTGTTTTTT. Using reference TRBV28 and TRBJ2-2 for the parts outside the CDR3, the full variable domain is DVKVTQSSRYLVKRTGEKVFLECVQDMDHENMFWYRQDPGLGLRLIYFSYDVKMKEKGDIPEGYSVSREKKERFSLILESASTNQTSMYLCASRAGGFRTGELFFGEGSRLTVL.

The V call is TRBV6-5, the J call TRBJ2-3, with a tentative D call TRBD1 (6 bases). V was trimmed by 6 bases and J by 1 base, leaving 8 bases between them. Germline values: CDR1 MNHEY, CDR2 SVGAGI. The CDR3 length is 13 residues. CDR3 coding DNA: TGTGCCAGCAGAAACAGGGGCACAGATACGCAGTATTTT. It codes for CASRNRGTDTQYF.

Here the CDR3 DNA reads TGTGCCACCAGCAGGGCCCCTGGCGGGAGCCTTAGCAATGAGCAGTTCTTC. It codes for CATSRAPGGSLSNEQFF. V is TRBV15 and J is TRBJ2-1; 7 bases are a match to TRBD2. The CDR3 runs to 17 residues. V shed 3 bases, J shed 6 bases, and the junction held 14 bases outside the gene matches. Germline values: CDR1 LNHNV, CDR2 YYDKDF (reference sequence).

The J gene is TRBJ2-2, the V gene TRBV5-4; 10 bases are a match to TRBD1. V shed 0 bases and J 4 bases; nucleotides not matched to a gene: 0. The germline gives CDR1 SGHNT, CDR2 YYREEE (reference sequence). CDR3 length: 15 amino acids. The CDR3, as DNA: TGTGCCAGCAGCTTGGGGACAGGGGGCACCGGGGAGCTGTTTTTT. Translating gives CASSLGTGGTGELFF.

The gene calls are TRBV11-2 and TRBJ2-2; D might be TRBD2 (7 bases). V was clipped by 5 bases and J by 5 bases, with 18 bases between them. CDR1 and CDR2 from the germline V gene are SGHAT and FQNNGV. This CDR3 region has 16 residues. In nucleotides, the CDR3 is TGTGCCAGCAGCCCCTTGGGAGGGGGGTGGACCGGGGAGCTGTTTTTT. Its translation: CASSPLGGGWTGELFF.

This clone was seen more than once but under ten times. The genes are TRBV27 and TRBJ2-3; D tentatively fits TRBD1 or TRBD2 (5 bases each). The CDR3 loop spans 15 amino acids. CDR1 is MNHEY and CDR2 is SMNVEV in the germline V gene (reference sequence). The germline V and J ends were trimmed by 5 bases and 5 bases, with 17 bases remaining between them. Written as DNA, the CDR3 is TGTGCCAGCAGTCCCCACCAAGCGAGGGGAGATACGCAGTATTTT. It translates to CASSPHQARGDTQYF.

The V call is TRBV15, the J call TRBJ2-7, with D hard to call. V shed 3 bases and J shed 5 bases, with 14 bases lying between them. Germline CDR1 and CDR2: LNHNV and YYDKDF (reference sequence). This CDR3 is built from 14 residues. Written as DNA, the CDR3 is TGTGCCACCAGCAGGGAAATTGTAAAAGACGAGCAGTACTTC. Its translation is CATSREIVKDEQYF.

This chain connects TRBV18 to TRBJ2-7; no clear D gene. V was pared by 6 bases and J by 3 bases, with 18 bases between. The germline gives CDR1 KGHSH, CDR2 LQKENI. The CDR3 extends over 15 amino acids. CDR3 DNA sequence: TGTGCCAGCTCGCGTCCGGGTCACTCGCTCTACGAGCAGTACTTC. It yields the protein CASSRPGHSLYEQYF.

The CDR3 spells CASSYGGQASGNTIYF. The CDR3 bases are TGTGCCAGCAGTTACGGGGGACAAGCCTCTGGAAACACCATATATTTT. J is TRBJ1-3 and V is TRBV6-6; D may be TRBD1 (6 bases). The V end was cut by 2 bases, the J end by 0 bases, with 11 bases between. The germline V gene encodes CDR1 MNHNY and CDR2 SVGAGI (reference sequence). CDR3 size: 16 residues.

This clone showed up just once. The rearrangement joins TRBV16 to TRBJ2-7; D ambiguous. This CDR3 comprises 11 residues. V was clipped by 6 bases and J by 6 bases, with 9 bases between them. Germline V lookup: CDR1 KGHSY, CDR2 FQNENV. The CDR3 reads CASRLSSEQYF. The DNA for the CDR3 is TGTGCCAGCAGACTCAGTTCCGAGCAGTACTTC. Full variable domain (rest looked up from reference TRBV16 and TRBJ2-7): GEEVAQTPKHLVRGEGQKAKLYCAPIKGHSYVFWYQQVLKNEFKFLISFQNENVFDETGMPKERFSAKCLPNSPCSLEIQATKLEDSAVYFCASRLSSEQYFGPGTRLTVT.